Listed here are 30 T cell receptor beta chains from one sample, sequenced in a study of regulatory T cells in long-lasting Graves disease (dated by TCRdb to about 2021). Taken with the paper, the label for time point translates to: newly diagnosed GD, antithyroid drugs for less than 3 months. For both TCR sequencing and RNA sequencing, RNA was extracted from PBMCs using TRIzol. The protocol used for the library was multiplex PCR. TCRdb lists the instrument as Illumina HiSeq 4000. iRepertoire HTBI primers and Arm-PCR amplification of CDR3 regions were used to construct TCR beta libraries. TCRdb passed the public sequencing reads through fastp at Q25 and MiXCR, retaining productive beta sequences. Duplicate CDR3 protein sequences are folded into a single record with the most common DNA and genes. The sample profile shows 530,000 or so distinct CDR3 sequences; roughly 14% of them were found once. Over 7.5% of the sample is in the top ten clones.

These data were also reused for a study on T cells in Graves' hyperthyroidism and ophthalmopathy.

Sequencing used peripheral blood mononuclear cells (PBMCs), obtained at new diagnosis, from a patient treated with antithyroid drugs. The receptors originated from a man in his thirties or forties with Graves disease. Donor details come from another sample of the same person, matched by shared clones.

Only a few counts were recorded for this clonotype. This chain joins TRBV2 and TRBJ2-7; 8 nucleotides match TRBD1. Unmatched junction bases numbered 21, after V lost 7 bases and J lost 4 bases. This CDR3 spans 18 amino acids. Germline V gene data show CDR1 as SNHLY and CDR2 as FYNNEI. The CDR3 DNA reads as TGTGCCAGCACCAAAGGCGAGGGACAGGTGACCGGTTTTTACGAGCAGTACTTC. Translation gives CASTKGEGQVTGFYEQYF.

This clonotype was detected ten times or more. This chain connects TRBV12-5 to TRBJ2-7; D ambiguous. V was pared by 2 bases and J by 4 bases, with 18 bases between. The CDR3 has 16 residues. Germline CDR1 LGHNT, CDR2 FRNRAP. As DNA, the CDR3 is TGTGCTAGTGGTTTGCTTGTGCACAGCAACCTATACGAGCAGTACTTC. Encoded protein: CASGLLVHSNLYEQYF.

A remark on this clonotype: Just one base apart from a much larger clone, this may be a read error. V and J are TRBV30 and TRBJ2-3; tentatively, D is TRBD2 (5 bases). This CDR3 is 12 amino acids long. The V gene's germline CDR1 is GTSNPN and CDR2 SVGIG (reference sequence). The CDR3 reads CAWSPSTDTQCF. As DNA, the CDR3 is TGTGCCTGGAGTCCTAGCACAGATACGCAGTGTTTT.

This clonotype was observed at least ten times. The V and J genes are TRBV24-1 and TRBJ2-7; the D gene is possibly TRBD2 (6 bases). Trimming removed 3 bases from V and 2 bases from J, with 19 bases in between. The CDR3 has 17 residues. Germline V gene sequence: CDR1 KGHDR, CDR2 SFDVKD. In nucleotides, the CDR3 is TGTGCCACCAGTGATAATACCGGGACCCGGGGGACCTACGAGCAGTACTTC. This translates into CATSDNTGTRGTYEQYF.

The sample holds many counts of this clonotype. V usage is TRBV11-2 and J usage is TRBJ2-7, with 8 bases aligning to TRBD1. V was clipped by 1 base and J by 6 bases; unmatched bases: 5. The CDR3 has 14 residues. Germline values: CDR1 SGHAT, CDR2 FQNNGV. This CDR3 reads CASSLGGTGREQYF. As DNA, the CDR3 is TGTGCCAGCAGCTTAGGGGGGACAGGTCGCGAGCAGTACTTC. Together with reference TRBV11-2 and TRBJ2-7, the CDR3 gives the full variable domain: EAGVAQSPRYKIIEKRQSVAFWCNPISGHATLYWYQQILGQGPKLLIQFQNNGVVDDSQLPKDRFSAERLKGVDSTLKIQPAKLEDSAVYLCASSLGGTGREQYFGPGTRLTVT.

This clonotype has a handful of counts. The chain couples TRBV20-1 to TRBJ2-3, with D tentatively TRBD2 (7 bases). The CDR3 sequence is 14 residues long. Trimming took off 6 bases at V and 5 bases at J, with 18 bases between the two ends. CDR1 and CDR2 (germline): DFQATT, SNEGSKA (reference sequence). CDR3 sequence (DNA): TGCAGTGCCCGTAAGGGGGGCGGGGGAGATACGCAGTATTTT. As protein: CSARKGGGGDTQYF.

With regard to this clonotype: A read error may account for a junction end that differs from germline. CDR3 loop: CAGSLTTGEGYEQYF. The CDR3 coding sequence is TGCGCCGGCAGCCTAACTACAGGGGAAGGGTACGAGCAGTACTTC. The rearrangement joins TRBV5-1 to TRBJ2-7; 7 nucleotides align to TRBD1. This CDR3 region has 15 residues. Per the germline V gene, CDR1 is SGHRS and CDR2 is YFSETQ.

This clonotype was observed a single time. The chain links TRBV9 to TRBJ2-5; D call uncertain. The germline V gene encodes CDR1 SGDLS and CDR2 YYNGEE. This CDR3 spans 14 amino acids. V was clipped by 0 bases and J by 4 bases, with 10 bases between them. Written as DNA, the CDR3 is TGTGCCAGCAGCGTAGATCCAGCTGTAGAGACCCAGTACTTC. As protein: CASSVDPAVETQYF.

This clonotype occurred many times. CDR3: CAWSLIGGENEKLFF. In DNA, the CDR3 is TGTGCCTGGAGTCTGATAGGGGGAGAGAATGAAAAACTGTTTTTT. The chain combines TRBV30 with TRBJ1-4; a possible D gene is TRBD1 (6 bases). Germline V CDR1 and CDR2: GTSNPN, SVGIG (reference sequence). This CDR3 is 15 amino acids long. V lost 2 bases and J lost 5, with 15 bases in between. Together with reference TRBV30 and TRBJ1-4, the CDR3 gives the full variable domain: SQTIHQWPATLVQPVGSPLSLECTVEGTSNPNLYWYRQAAGRGLQLLFYSVGIGQISSEVPQNLSASRPQDRQFILSSKKLLLSDSGFYLCAWSLIGGENEKLFFGSGTQLSVL.

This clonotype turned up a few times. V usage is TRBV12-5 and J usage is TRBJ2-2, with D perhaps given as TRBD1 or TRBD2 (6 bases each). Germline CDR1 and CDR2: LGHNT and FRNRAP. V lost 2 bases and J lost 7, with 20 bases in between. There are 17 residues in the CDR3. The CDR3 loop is CASGLRRGGLHIGELFF. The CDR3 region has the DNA TGTGCTAGTGGTTTGCGCCGTGGGGGGCTCCATATCGGGGAGCTGTTTTTT.

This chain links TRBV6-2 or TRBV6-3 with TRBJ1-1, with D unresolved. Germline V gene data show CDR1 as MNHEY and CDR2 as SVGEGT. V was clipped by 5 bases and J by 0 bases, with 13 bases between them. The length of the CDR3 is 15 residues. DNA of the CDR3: TGTGCCAGCAGTCTGACACAGACGGTGAACACTGAAGCTTTCTTT. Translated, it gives CASSLTQTVNTEAFF.

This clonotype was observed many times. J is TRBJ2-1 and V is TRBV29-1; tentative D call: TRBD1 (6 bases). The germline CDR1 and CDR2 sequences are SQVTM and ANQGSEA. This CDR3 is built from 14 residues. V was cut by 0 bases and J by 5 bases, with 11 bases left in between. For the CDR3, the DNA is TGCAGCGTTGAAGAAACAGGGTTCCACAATGAGCAGTTCTTC. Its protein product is CSVEETGFHNEQFF.

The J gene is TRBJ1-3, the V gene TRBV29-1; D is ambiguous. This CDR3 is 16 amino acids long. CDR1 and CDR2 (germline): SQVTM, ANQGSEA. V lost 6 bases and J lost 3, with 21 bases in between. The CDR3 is CSVIQRQIERGNTIYF. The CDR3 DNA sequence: TGCAGCGTCATCCAACGGCAGATAGAACGTGGAAACACCATATATTTT.

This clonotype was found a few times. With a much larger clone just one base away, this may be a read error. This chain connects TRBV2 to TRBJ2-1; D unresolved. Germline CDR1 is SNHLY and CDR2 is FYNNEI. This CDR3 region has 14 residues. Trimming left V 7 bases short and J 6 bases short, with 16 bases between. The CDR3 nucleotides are TGTGCCAGCAATGGCCTCCCAAACATCAATGAGCAGTTCTTC. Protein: CASNGLPNINEQFF.

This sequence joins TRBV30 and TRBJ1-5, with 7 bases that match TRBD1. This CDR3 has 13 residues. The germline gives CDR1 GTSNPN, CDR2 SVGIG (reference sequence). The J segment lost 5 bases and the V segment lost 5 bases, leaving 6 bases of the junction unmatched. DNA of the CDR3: TGTGCCTGGCATACAGGGGCCCATCAGCCCCAGCATTTT. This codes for CAWHTGAHQPQHF.

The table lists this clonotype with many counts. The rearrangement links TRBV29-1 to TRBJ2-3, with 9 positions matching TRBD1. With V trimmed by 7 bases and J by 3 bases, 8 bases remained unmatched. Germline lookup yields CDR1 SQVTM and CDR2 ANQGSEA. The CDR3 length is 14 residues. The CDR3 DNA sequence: TGCAGCGGACAGGGGGGGTCCGCAACAGATACGCAGTATTTT. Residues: CSGQGGSATDTQYF.

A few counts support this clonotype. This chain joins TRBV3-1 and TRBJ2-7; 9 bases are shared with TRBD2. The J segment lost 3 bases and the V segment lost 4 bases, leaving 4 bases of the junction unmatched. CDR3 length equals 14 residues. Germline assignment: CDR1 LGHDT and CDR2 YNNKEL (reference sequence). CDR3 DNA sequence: TGTGCCAGCAGCCTGCGGGAGGGCCTCTACGAGCAGTACTTC. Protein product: CASSLREGLYEQYF.

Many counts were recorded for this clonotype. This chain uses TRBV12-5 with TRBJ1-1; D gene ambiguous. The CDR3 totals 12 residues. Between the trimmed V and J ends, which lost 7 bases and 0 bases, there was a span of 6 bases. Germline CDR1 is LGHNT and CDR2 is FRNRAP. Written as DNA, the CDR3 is TGTGCTAGTGTAACATTGAACACTGAAGCTTTCTTT. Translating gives CASVTLNTEAFF. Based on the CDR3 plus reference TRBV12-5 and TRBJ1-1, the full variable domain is DARVTQTPRHKVTEMGQEVTMRCQPILGHNTVFWYRQTMMQGLELLAYFRNRAPLDDSGMPKDRFSAEMPDATLATLKIQPSEPRDSAVYFCASVTLNTEAFFGQGTRLTVV.

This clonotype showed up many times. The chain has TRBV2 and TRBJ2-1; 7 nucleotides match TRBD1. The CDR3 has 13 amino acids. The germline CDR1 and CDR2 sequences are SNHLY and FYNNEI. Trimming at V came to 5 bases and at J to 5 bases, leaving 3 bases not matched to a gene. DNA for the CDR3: TGTGCCAGCAGTCCAACAGGGGACAATGAGCAGTTCTTC. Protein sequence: CASSPTGDNEQFF.

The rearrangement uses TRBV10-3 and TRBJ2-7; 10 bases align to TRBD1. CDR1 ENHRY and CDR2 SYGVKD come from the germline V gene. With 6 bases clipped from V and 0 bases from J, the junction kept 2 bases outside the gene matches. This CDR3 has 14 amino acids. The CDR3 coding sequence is TGTGCCATCAGGGGACAGGGGCCCTCCTACGAGCAGTACTTC. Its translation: CAIRGQGPSYEQYF.

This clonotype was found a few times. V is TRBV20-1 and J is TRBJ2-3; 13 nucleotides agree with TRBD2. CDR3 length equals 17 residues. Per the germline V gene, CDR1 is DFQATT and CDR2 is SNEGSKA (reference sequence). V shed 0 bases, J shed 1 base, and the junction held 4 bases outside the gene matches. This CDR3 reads CSAREELAGGGTDTQYF. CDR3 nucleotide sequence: TGCAGTGCTAGAGAGGAACTAGCGGGAGGGGGCACAGATACGCAGTATTTT.

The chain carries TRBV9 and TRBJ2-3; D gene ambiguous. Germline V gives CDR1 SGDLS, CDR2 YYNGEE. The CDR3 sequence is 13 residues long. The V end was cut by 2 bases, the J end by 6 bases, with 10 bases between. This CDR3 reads CASSVAKVDTQYF. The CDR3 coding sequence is TGTGCCAGCAGCGTCGCGAAGGTTGATACGCAGTATTTT.

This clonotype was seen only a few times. The CDR3 region has the DNA TGTGCCAGCAGCCCCAACACGAATCGTATCGGGGAGCTGTTTTTT. Protein: CASSPNTNRIGELFF. The chain has TRBV9 and TRBJ2-2; D remains ambiguous. This CDR3 has 15 amino acids. The germline V gene has CDR1 SGDLS and CDR2 YYNGEE. V lost 4 bases and J lost 7, with 17 bases in between.

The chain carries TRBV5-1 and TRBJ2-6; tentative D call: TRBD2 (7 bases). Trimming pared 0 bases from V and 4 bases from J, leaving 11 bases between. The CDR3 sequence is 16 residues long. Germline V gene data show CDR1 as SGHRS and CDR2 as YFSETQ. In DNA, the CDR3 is TGCGCCAGCAGCTTGGGCCGGGGGGCAGGGGCCAACGTCCTGACTTTC. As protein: CASSLGRGAGANVLTF.

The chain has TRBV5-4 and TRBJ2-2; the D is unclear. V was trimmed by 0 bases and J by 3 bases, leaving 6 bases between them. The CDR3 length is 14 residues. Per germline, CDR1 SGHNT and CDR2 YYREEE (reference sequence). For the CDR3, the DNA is TGTGCCAGCAGCTTGGACAGCGACACCGGGGAGCTGTTTTTT. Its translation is CASSLDSDTGELFF.

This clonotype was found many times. CDR3 sequence reads: CASDLGANVLTF. CDR3 in DNA: TGTGCCAGCGATTTGGGGGCCAACGTCCTGACTTTC. The chain combines TRBV2 with TRBJ2-6, with D unresolved. Germline CDR1 is SNHLY and CDR2 is FYNNEI. The V and J ends lost 8 bases and 4 bases respectively, with 6 bases between them. The CDR3 has 12 residues.

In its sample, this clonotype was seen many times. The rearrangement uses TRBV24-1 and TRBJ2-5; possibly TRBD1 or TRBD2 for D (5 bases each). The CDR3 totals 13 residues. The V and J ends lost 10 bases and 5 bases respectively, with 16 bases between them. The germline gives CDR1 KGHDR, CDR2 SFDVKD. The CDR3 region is CATGGRGDETQYF. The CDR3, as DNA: TGTGCCACAGGAGGAAGGGGCGATGAGACCCAGTACTTC.

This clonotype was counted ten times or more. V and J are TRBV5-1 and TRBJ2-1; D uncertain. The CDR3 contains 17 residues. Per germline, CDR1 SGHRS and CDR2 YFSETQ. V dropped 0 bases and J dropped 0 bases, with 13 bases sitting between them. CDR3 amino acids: CASSLGVWGSSYNEQFF. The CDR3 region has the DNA TGCGCCAGCAGCTTGGGAGTATGGGGAAGCTCCTACAATGAGCAGTTCTTC.

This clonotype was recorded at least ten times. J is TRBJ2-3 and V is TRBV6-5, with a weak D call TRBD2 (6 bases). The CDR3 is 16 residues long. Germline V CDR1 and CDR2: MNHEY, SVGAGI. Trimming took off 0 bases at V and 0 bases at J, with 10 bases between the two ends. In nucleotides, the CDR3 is TGTGCCAGCAGTTACTCGTGGACTACTAGCACAGATACGCAGTATTTT. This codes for CASSYSWTTSTDTQYF.

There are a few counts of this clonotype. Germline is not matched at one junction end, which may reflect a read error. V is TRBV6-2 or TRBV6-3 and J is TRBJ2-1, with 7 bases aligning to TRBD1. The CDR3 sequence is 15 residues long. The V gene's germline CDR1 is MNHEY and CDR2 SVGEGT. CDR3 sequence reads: CAGSYSHRGYNEQFF. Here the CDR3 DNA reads TGTGCCGGCAGTTACTCGCACAGGGGTTACAATGAGCAGTTCTTC.